Listed below are T cell receptor beta chains from one sample, sequenced in a study of cytomegalovirus exposure and HLA in healthy donors. Measured with immunoSEQ multiplex PCR; TCRdb has only the in-frame clones, and not every one. The data hold roughly 180,000 clones, with 84% observed a single time. Sequenced: PBMCs. The receptors derive from a girl aged 10-17 years in good health and CMV-seropositive. CDR3s include the opening cysteine and the closing phenylalanine or tryptophan. D genes are given only for firm matches. Clone size is given for some rows only: seen once, a few or many times, or a class if the clone is expanded.

d_gene,abundance,j_gene,v_gene,CDR3nt,CDR3aa
TRBD2,.,TRBJ2-3,TRBV30,TGTGCCTGGAGTGCCTCACTAGCGGGGGGTAGCACAGATACGCAGTATTTT,CAWSASLAGGSTDTQYF
.,.,TRBJ1-6,TRBV4-1,TGCGCCAGCAGCCAAGTAGTCTATAATTCACCCCTCCACTTT,CASSQVVYNSPLHF
.,.,TRBJ1-5,TRBV5-6,TGTGCCAGCAGCCGCTCGCGGGATCAGCCCCAGCATTTT,CASSRSRDQPQHF
.,.,TRBJ2-7,TRBV18,TGTGCCAGCTCACCTACAGGTCGAGCCTACGAGCAGTACTTC,CASSPTGRAYEQYF
TRBD1,.,TRBJ2-7,TRBV15,TGTGCCACCAGCCCCCGACCCGGGACAGGGGGTAGGGGCGAGCAGTACTTC,CATSPRPGTGGRGEQYF
TRBD2,.,TRBJ2-2,TRBV7-6,TGTGCCAGCAGCCCGCGACTAGCGGGGGGCCGAAACACCGGGGAGCTGTTTTTT,CASSPRLAGGRNTGELFF
.,.,TRBJ1-1,TRBV13,TGTGCCAGCAGCCCAGGACAGTTGGAAGCTTTCTTT,CASSPGQLEAFF
.,.,TRBJ2-5,TRBV5-1,TGCGCCAGCAGCTTGATCGGTACGGGTAGGGAGACCCAGTACTTC,CASSLIGTGRETQYF
.,.,TRBJ2-3,TRBV10-1,TGCGCCAGCAGTGTCTTAGGCACAGATACGCAGTATTTT,CASSVLGTDTQYF
TRBD1,.,TRBJ1-1,TRBV4-1,TGCGCCAGCAGCCACGCCGGGACAGGAGCTCTGAACACTGAAGCTTTCTTT,CASSHAGTGALNTEAFF
.,.,TRBJ1-1,TRBV30,TGTGCCTGCGACAGTAACACTGAAGCTTTCTTT,CACDSNTEAFF
TRBD1,.,TRBJ1-1,TRBV6-5,TGTGCCAGCGGATTCCAACAGGGGTTGGGTGAAGCTTTCTTT,CASGFQQGLGEAFF
.,.,TRBJ1-5,TRBV7-9,TGTGCCAGCAGTTTCGACAATGGCAATCAGCCCCAGCATTTT,CASSFDNGNQPQHF
.,once,TRBJ1-3,TRBV21-1,TGTGCCAGCAGCGAAAGCCGGGACAGATCTGGAAACACCATATATTTT,CASSESRDRSGNTIYF
TRBD2,few,TRBJ2-7,TRBV5-5,TGTGCCAGCAGCTTGAGGGCTAGCGGGGAGTACGAGCAGTACTTC,CASSLRASGEYEQYF
.,.,TRBJ1-2,TRBV27,TGTGCCAGCAGGCTAGTAGGAGCTAACTATGGCTACACCTTC,CASRLVGANYGYTF
TRBD1,few,TRBJ1-1,TRBV5-4,TGTGCCAGCAGCTTGGCAGGGACAGGGGGTCTCGCGACTGAAGCTTTCTTT,CASSLAGTGGLATEAFF
.,.,TRBJ2-4,TRBV7-8,TGTGCCAGCAGCTTAGAACAGGGAAGGGGCATTCAGTACTTC,CASSLEQGRGIQYF
TRBD2,.,TRBJ2-7,TRBV5-1,TGCGCCAGCAGCCAAGGGACTAGCGGGTTCGTCGAGCAGTACTTC,CASSQGTSGFVEQYF
.,.,TRBJ1-1,TRBV7-2,TGTGCCAGCAGCTTAGACGACAGATACACTGAAGCTTTCTTT,CASSLDDRYTEAFF
.,.,TRBJ1-1,TRBV7-9,TGTGCCAGCAGCTCGGGACATATGAACACTGAAGCTTTCTTT,CASSSGHMNTEAFF
TRBD1,few,TRBJ1-1,TRBV7-9,TGTGCCAGCAGCTTAGGAAGGGACAGGGAGGGCACTGAAGCTTTCTTT,CASSLGRDREGTEAFF
TRBD2,.,TRBJ2-1,TRBV29-1,TGCAGCGTAGTGGGACTAGCGGGGGTGCAGGCCAATGAGCAGTTCTTC,CSVVGLAGVQANEQFF
TRBD1,few,TRBJ1-2,TRBV2,TGTGCCAGCGTCCGGGACAGGGTTTATGGCTACACCTTC,CASVRDRVYGYTF
TRBD1,.,TRBJ1-3,TRBV4-2,TGTGCCAGCAGCCAAGAGGGACAGGGCGGGCTGGGAAACACCATATATTTT,CASSQEGQGGLGNTIYF
TRBD1,.,TRBJ2-5,TRBV2,TGTGCCAGCAGTTACGACAGGGGGCCCCAAGAGACCCAGTACTTC,CASSYDRGPQETQYF